The source of this T cell receptor beta chain is a study of CD4+ T cells in melanoma. The study's findings and limits: A reported correlation linked neoantigen-specific CD4+ T cells to CD8+, macrophage and B cell function. Neoantigen-specific CD4+ T cells in melanoma reportedly had diverse differentiation states.

Some clones are missing from TCRdb's copy, which holds only in-frame ones; the method was immunoSEQ multiplex PCR. Of about 18,000 clones listed, 81% were seen once; the top ten hold approximately 5.6%. CDR1 is MRHNA, CDR2 SNTAGT, per germline. This CDR3 has 13 amino acids. V shed 6 bases and J shed 1 base, with 9 bases lying between them. Regarding this clone: The antigen remains undetermined.

The sequencing input was cells from a culture (not recorded whether cultured in vitro). V is TRBV6-4 and J is TRBJ1-1; tentative D call: TRBD1 (6 bases). This clonotype originated in a human donor with melanoma. CDR3 amino acids: CASRAQGNTEAFF. In nucleotides, the CDR3 is TGTGCCAGCAGAGCACAGGGGAACACTGAAGCTTTCTTT.